The 28 T cell receptor beta chains in this list originate from one sample, sequenced in a study of blood T cells in healthy people across ages (dated by TCRdb to 2015 to 2017). Preparation of the library involved 5' RACE. Sequencing was carried out with an Illumina HiSeq 2500. The second PCR ran for roughly 7 to 12 cycles and used a J-beta primer mix along with a sample-barcoded 5' primer. In-frame beta chains were kept once TCRdb had trimmed the public reads at Q25 with fastp and called clones with MiXCR. Rows with one shared CDR3 protein collapse into an entry with the most common genes and DNA. The sample data list under 950,000 distinct CDR3 sequences, and about a fifth of these were observed just once. About 22% of the sample is taken by the ten largest. The material sequenced was blood. Receptors were obtained from a man aged 70 or older in good health.

The table lists this clonotype with a few counts. The chain carries TRBV6-6 and TRBJ1-4, with D perhaps TRBD1 (6 bases). The V and J ends lost 6 bases and 1 base respectively, with 15 bases between them. CDR3 length: 16 amino acids. Germline values: CDR1 MNHNY, CDR2 SVGAGI (reference sequence). The CDR3 spells CASRRPQGVTNEKLFF. The CDR3 nucleotides read TGTGCCAGCAGGCGACCACAGGGTGTAACTAATGAAAAACTGTTTTTT.

The rearrangement uses TRBV5-1 and TRBJ2-2; a possible D gene is TRBD1 (5 bases). V was clipped by 0 bases and J by 6 bases, with 12 bases between them. From germline, CDR1 is SGHRS and CDR2 YFSETQ. The CDR3 totals 15 residues. The CDR3 loop reads CASSLAGRVPGELFF. The CDR3 DNA follows: TGCGCCAGCAGCTTGGCCGGCAGGGTACCCGGGGAGCTGTTTTTT.

The rearrangement uses TRBV10-3 and TRBJ2-1, with TRBD2 identical over 14 bases. The CDR3 runs to 13 residues. Germline V CDR1 and CDR2: ENHRY, SYGVKD. V lost 6 bases and J lost 12; bases outside the gene matches: 4. CDR3 sequence (DNA): TGTGCCATCAGGGGACTAGCGGGAGAGCGGCAGTTCTTC. Translation gives CAIRGLAGERQFF.

Concerning this clonotype: Since a much larger clone is just one base distant, this may be a read error. The CDR3 carries no conserved terminal phenylalanine or tryptophan, so it likely arises from a read error. V gene TRBV4-3 combines with J gene TRBJ2-1, with D tentatively TRBD2 (6 bases). The length of the CDR3 is 14 residues. The germline CDR1 and CDR2 sequences are LGHNA and YSLEER. Trimming took off 2 bases at V and 6 bases at J, with 11 bases between the two ends. CDR3 sequence reads: CASSQLAGSNEQFS. CDR3 bases: TGCGCCAGCAGCCAATTAGCCGGGAGCAATGAGCAGTTCTCC.

This clonotype has a count of ten or more. The rearrangement uses TRBV5-1 and TRBJ2-3; D ambiguous. The V gene lost 1 base and the J gene lost 0 bases, with 6 bases spanning the gap. This CDR3 region has 14 residues. Germline V CDR1 and CDR2: SGHRS, YFSETQ. The CDR3 protein is CASSLSASTDTQYF. CDR3 coding DNA: TGCGCCAGCAGCTTGTCCGCTAGCACAGATACGCAGTATTTT.

This clonotype was seen only a few times. The chain recombines TRBV18 with TRBJ2-1, with 7 positions matching TRBD2. The V gene's germline CDR1 is KGHSH and CDR2 LQKENI. This CDR3 region has 15 residues. V trimming: 3 bases; J trimming: 1 base; junction bases outside the gene matches: 3. In DNA, the CDR3 is TGTGCCAGCTCACCCGGACTAGTATCCTACAATGAGCAGTTCTTC. This encodes CASSPGLVSYNEQFF.

The V call is TRBV7-9, the J call TRBJ1-2; a weak D match, TRBD1 (6 bases). CDR1 and CDR2 (germline): SEHNR, FQNEAQ (reference sequence). CDR3 length: 10 residues. The CDR3 loop reads CAGGDYGYTF. CDR3 nucleotide sequence: TGTGCAGGGGGGGACTATGGCTACACCTTC.

This clonotype was detected a few times. The CDR3 DNA reads as TGCAGTGCTTTCGACTACACTGAAGCTTTCTTT. This translates into CSAFDYTEAFF. V is TRBV20-1 and J is TRBJ1-1; D unresolved. This CDR3 spans 11 amino acids. CDR1 and CDR2 (germline): DFQATT, SNEGSKA (reference sequence). V lost 5 bases and J lost 3, with 7 bases in between.

This clonotype was recorded a few times. This chain links TRBV12-3 or TRBV12-4 with TRBJ2-1; 7 nucleotides match TRBD2. Trimming took 6 bases from V and 3 from J; bases not matched to a gene: 5. The CDR3 has 14 amino acids. The CDR3 nucleotides read TGTGCCAGCAGCTCTAGCGGAGGCTACAATGAGCAGTTCTTC. This gives the protein CASSSSGGYNEQFF.

A few counts support this clonotype. This chain joins TRBV10-2 and TRBJ1-1; a weak D match, TRBD1 (6 bases). V was shortened by 2 bases and J by 11 bases, with 15 bases between the two germline ends. This CDR3 has 13 residues. Germline V gene data show CDR1 as WSHSY and CDR2 as SAAADI. The CDR3 DNA follows: TGCGCCAGCAGTGAGCAACAGGGAACGTTGGCTTTCTTT. Translated, it gives CASSEQQGTLAFF.

V gene TRBV12-3 or TRBV12-4 combines with J gene TRBJ2-2; D gene ambiguous. The V and J ends lost 6 bases and 0 bases respectively, with 5 bases between them. The CDR3 consists of 13 residues. The CDR3 reads CASRKTNTGELFF. In nucleotides, the CDR3 is TGTGCCAGCAGGAAAACGAACACCGGGGAGCTGTTTTTT.

The chain joins TRBV20-1 to TRBJ2-5; TRBD1 is a possible D gene (6 bases). The CDR3 runs 14 residues. Per germline, CDR1 DFQATT and CDR2 SNEGSKA (reference sequence). The germline V and J ends were trimmed by 6 bases and 6 bases, with 20 bases remaining between them. CDR3 protein: CSATGTWDPKTQYF. The CDR3 DNA follows: TGCAGTGCAACGGGGACATGGGATCCTAAGACCCAGTACTTC.

This clonotype was counted a few times. The V call is TRBV7-9, the J call TRBJ1-6; 7 bases line up with TRBD1. Germline loops: CDR1 SEHNR, CDR2 FQNEAQ (reference sequence). CDR3 length: 14 residues. Trimming cost V 5 bases and J 10 bases; bases outside gene matches: 8. DNA for the CDR3: TGTGCCAGCAGCCCAGGGACAGAACGGTCACCCCTCCACTTT. Its translation is CASSPGTERSPLHF. Complete variable domain (other parts from reference TRBV7-9 and TRBJ1-6): DTGVSQNPRHKITKRGQNVTFRCDPISEHNRLYWYRQTLGQGPEFLTYFQNEAQLEKSRLLSDRFSAERPKGSFSTLEIQRTEQGDSAMYLCASSPGTERSPLHFGNGTRLTVT.

In its sample, this clonotype was seen a few times. This chain links TRBV4-1 with TRBJ1-1, with no clear D. The CDR3 runs 14 residues. V lost 0 bases to trimming and J lost 4 bases, with 9 bases between them. Germline V gives CDR1 MGHRA, CDR2 YSYEKL. The CDR3 here is CASSQDRQLTEAFF. CDR3 in DNA: TGCGCCAGCAGCCAAGATCGTCAGCTCACTGAAGCTTTCTTT.

The chain uses TRBV7-9 and TRBJ2-1; D gene ambiguous. The CDR3 contains 13 residues. V gave up 1 base and J gave up 9 bases, with 10 bases separating them. Looked up from germline, CDR1 is SEHNR and CDR2 is FQNEAQ (reference sequence). The CDR3, as DNA: TGTGCCAGCAGCTTAGATATGGCGACTGAGCAGTTCTTC. It specifies CASSLDMATEQFF.

The chain joins TRBV7-8 to TRBJ2-5; D is unclear. The DNA matches TRBJ2-7 better at its end, which makes the J call doubtful. Germline V lookup: CDR1 SGHVS, CDR2 FQNEAQ. The CDR3 length is 14 residues. Written as DNA, the CDR3 is TGTGCCAGCAGCACCCAAGAGAGTGGGAACGAGCAGTACTTC. It is translated as CASSTQESGNEQYF.

This clonotype was recorded a few times. The rearrangement uses TRBV6-2 or TRBV6-3 and TRBJ2-4; no firm D call. The germline V and J ends were trimmed by 8 bases and 0 bases, with 5 bases remaining between them. The germline V gene encodes CDR1 MNHEY and CDR2 SVGEGT. CDR3 length: 12 amino acids. The CDR3 is CASAIAKNIQYF. CDR3 nucleotide sequence: TGTGCCAGCGCAATAGCCAAAAACATTCAGTACTTC.

This clonotype appeared a single time. V gene TRBV29-1 combines with J gene TRBJ2-3; no clear D. The germline gives CDR1 SQVTM, CDR2 ANQGSEA. V shed 5 bases and J shed 4 bases, with 13 bases lying between them. This CDR3 has 13 amino acids. CDR3 loop: CSVHGLGADTQYF. CDR3 DNA: TGCAGCGTTCATGGGCTAGGAGCAGATACGCAGTATTTT.

The chain combines TRBV7-2 with TRBJ2-1, with D unresolved. The J call may be incorrect, as the DNA end agrees better with TRBJ2-5. CDR1 is SGHTA and CDR2 is FQGNSA in the germline V gene. There are 14 residues in the CDR3. The CDR3 DNA follows: TGTGCCAGCAGCTTAGCGGTAGCTACGGAGACCCAGTACTTC. As protein: CASSLAVATETQYF.

CDR3: CASSFDHEQFF. As DNA, the CDR3 is TGCGCCAGCAGCTTCGATCATGAGCAGTTCTTC. The chain carries TRBV5-1 and TRBJ2-1; D not resolved. Germline CDR1 is SGHRS and CDR2 is YFSETQ. Trimming left V 2 bases short and J 8 bases short, with 5 bases between. This CDR3 comprises 11 residues.

The chain joins TRBV5-5 to TRBJ2-7; the match to TRBD2 covers 7 bases. Germline V lookup: CDR1 SGHKS, CDR2 YYEKEE (reference sequence). Trimming at V came to 0 bases and at J to 2 bases, leaving 5 bases not matched to a gene. This CDR3 is built from 15 residues. The CDR3 loop is CASSLGLADAYEQYV. CDR3 coding DNA: TGTGCCAGCAGCTTGGGGCTAGCGGACGCCTACGAGCAGTACGTC.

This rearrangement joins TRBV5-5 to TRBJ1-6; D is ambiguous. There are 15 residues in the CDR3. Looked up from germline, CDR1 is SGHKS and CDR2 is YYEKEE (reference sequence). V gave up 4 bases and J gave up 10 bases, with 18 bases separating them. CDR3 sequence: CASSTRPESTSPLHF. The CDR3 bases are TGTGCCAGCAGCACCCGTCCTGAGTCGACATCACCCCTCCACTTT.

The J gene is TRBJ2-5, the V gene TRBV16, with D perhaps matching TRBD2 (5 bases). V was trimmed by 0 bases and J by 7 bases, leaving 9 bases between them. The CDR3 covers 13 residues. Germline-derived CDR1 and CDR2 are KGHSY and FQNENV. CDR3 sequence (DNA): TGTGCCAGCAGCCAATCGGCAGGAGGGACCCAGTACTTC. It specifies CASSQSAGGTQYF.

This clonotype occurred a few times. J is TRBJ2-5 and V is TRBV4-3; tentatively, D is TRBD2 (6 bases). V was shortened by 4 bases and J by 0 bases, with 12 bases between the two germline ends. The CDR3 sequence is 15 residues long. Per the germline V gene, CDR1 is LGHNA and CDR2 is YSLEER. The CDR3 DNA sequence: TGCGCCAGCAGCCGGGAACGGGGGTACCAAGAGACCCAGTACTTC. Protein product: CASSRERGYQETQYF.

This clonotype has only a few counts. CDR3 bases: TGTGCCAGCAGGTTTTTTCGGGGCGACGAGCAGTACTTC. Translated: CASRFFRGDEQYF. The genes are TRBV6-1 and TRBJ2-7; D might be TRBD1 or TRBD2, each matching 5 bases. V was clipped by 6 bases and J by 5 bases, with 14 bases between them. The germline CDR1 and CDR2 sequences are MNHNS and SASEGT. The CDR3 length is 13 residues.

The V gene is TRBV27, the J gene TRBJ2-1; 9 bases map to TRBD1. The assigned J gene may be wrong: the sequence end matches TRBJ2-7 better. CDR1 and CDR2 (germline): MNHEY, SMNVEV (reference sequence). CDR3 size: 15 residues. CDR3 sequence reads: CASRGTGRSNYEQYF. CDR3 sequence (DNA): TGTGCCAGCAGGGGGACAGGGAGAAGTAACTACGAGCAGTACTTC.

This clonotype has ten or more counts. This chain links TRBV29-1 with TRBJ2-3; D uncertain. This CDR3 comprises 14 residues. From germline, CDR1 is SQVTM and CDR2 ANQGSEA. V was trimmed by 6 bases and J by 1 base, leaving 14 bases between them. In DNA form, the CDR3 reads TGCAGCGTGACACTCCGCTTCCGCACAGATACGCAGTATTTT. The encoded protein is CSVTLRFRTDTQYF.

This chain joins TRBV11-2 and TRBJ2-2; D is uncertain. Germline CDR1 reads SGHAT; CDR2 reads FQNNGV. V lost 5 bases to trimming and J lost 0 bases, with 7 bases between them. CDR3 size: 14 residues. The CDR3 is CASSPSSNTGELFF. CDR3 coding DNA: TGTGCCAGCAGCCCTTCCTCGAACACCGGGGAGCTGTTTTTT. Full variable domain (missing parts from reference TRBV11-2 and TRBJ2-2): EAGVAQSPRYKIIEKRQSVAFWCNPISGHATLYWYQQILGQGPKLLIQFQNNGVVDDSQLPKDRFSAERLKGVDSTLKIQPAKLEDSAVYLCASSPSSNTGELFFGEGSRLTVL.